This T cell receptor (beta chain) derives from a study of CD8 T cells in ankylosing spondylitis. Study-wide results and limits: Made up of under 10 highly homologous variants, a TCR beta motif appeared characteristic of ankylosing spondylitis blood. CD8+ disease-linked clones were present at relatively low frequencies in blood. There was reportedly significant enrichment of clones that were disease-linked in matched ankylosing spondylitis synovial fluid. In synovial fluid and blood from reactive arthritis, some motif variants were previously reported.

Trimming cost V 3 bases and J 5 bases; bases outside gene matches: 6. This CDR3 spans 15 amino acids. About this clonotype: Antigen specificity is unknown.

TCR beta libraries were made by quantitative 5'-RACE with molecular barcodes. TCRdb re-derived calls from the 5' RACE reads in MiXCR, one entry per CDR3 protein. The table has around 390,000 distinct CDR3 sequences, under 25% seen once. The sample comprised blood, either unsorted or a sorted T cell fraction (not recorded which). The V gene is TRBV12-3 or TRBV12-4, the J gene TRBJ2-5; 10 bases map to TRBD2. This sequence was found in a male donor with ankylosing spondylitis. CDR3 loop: CASSFPAGGGETQYF. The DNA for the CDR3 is TGTGCCAGCAGTTTCCCAGCGGGAGGGGGGGAGACCCAGTACTTC.